This TCR beta chain was recovered during a study of T cells expressing NK-cell markers (dated by TCRdb to 2020 to 2021). Context from the whole study: In sorted CD3+CD56+NKG2C+, CD3+CD56+NKG2C- and CD3+CD56-NKG2C+ T-cell subsets from about 8 donors, TCR beta-chain repertoires were profiled. The study sequenced eight donors, all healthy volunteers chosen at random: three men and five women. Illumina HiSeq 2000/2500, MiSeq or NextSeq was used to sequence libraries as 2 x 150 bp reads. Seven of the eight sequenced donors were HCMV-seropositive and one was HCMV-seronegative.

Paper-wide results and their limitations: Those dominant clonotypes were again the most abundant among CD3+CD56-NKG2C+ cells in a handful of donors, at about 28.3-60.1%. In six donors, the dominant CD3+CD56+NKG2C+ clonotypes were found to rank among the top 10 CD8+ clonotypes and to make up 1.0-7.0% of CD8+ T cells. It remained unclear whether the expanded NKG2C-expressing T cell clones were specific for HCMV antigens.

Comments on this clonotype: Its antigen specificity is not known.

The sequencing machine was an Illumina HiSeq 2000. The TCR beta cDNA libraries were made using 5'RACE template switching, a step that added both a universal primer site and unique molecular identifiers. cDNA synthesis was primed from the TCR beta constant segment and was followed by two successive PCR amplification steps. Concerning the study's data processing: MIGEC was used to demultiplex reads and group the reads by UMI, and MiTCR was used to assemble and quantify clonotypes. To exclude erroneous sequences, any TCR cDNA sequence not supported by at least two reads was discarded. The tcR package was used for downstream repertoire analysis, and clonotypes were matched between fractions using CDR3 nucleotide sequence together with V segment. VDJmatch was used to annotate antigen specificity against VDJdb, with one amino acid substitution in CDR3 permitted. The reads underwent TCRdb reprocessing, giving one record for each CDR3 protein sequence and no DNA. The V and J calls, along with clone size, are taken from TCRdb and not from the paper's own processing. The sample has 400,000 to 500,000 distinct CDR3 sequences on record. Jointly, the top ten make up about 7.3% of the sample.

A commercial ELISA kit detecting HCMV-specific IgG in serum was used to determine HCMV serostatus. Peripheral blood mononuclear cells were isolated from blood by Ficoll density gradient centrifugation. Inclusive of the bounding cysteine and phenylalanine, the CDR3 is 13 residues long. No DNA accompanies this entry. CDR1 and CDR2 are drawn from the germline V gene: SGHVS, FNYEAQ. Recombination joined TRBV7-6 with TRBJ2-1. The receptor was isolated from a woman aged 18 to 75 in good health. The source material was blood T cells: a sorted CD56 or NKG2C T cell subset, CD4+ or CD8+ T cells, or bulk PBMC T cells (not recorded which). The CDR3 protein sequence reads: CASSPFDQNEQFF.